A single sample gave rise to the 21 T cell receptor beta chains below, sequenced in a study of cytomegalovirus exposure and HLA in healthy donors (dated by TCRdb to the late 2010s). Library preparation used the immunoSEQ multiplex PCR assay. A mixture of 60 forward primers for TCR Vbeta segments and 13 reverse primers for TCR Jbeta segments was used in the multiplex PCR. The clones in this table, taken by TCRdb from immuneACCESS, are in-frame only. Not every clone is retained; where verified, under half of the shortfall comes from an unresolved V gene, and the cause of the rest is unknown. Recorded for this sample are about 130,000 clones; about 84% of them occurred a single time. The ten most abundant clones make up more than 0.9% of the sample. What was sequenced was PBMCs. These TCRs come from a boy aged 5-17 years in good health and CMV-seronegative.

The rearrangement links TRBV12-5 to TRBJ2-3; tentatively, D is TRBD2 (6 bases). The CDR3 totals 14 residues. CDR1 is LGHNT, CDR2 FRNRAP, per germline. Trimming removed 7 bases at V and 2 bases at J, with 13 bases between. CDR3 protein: CASDRGTFTDTQYF. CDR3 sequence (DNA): TGTGCTAGTGACCGGGGGACTTTCACAGATACGCAGTATTTT.

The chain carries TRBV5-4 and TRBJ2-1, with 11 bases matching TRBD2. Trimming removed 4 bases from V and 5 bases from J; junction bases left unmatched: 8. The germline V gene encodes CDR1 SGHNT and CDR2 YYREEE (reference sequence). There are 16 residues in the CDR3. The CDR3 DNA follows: TGTGCCAGCAGCGAGGCCGGGACTAGCGGTAACAATGAGCAGTTCTTC. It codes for CASSEAGTSGNNEQFF.

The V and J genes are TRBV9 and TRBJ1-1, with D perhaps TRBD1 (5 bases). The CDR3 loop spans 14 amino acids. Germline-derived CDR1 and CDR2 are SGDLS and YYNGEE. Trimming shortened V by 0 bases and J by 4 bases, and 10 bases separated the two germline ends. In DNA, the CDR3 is TGTGCCAGCAGCGTAGATCCCAGGGCCACTGAAGCTTTCTTT. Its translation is CASSVDPRATEAFF.

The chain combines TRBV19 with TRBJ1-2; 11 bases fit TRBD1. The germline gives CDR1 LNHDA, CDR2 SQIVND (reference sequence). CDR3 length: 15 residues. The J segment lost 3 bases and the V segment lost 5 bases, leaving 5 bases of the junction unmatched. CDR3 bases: TGTGCCAGTAGTTTAAGGACAGGGGGCGACTATGGCTACACCTTC. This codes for CASSLRTGGDYGYTF.

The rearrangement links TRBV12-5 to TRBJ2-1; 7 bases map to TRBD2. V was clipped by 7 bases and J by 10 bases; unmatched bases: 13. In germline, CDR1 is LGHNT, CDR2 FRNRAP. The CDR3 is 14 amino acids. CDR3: CASAWGGTLGEQFF. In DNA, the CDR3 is TGTGCTAGTGCCTGGGGAGGGACCCTTGGGGAGCAGTTCTTC.

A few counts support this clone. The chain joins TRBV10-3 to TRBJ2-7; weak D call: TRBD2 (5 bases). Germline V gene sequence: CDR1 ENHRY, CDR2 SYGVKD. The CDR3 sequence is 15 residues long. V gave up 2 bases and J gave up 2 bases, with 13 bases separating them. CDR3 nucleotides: TGTGCCATCAGTGAGGGGCAAGCGGAGCCCTACGAGCAGTACTTC. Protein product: CAISEGQAEPYEQYF.

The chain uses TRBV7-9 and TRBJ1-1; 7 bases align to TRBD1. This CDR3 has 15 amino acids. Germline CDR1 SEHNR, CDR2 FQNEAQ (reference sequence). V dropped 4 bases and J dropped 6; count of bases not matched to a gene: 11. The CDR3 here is CASSSYRDSLPEAFF. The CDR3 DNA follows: TGTGCCAGCAGCTCATACCGGGACAGTCTTCCTGAAGCTTTCTTT.

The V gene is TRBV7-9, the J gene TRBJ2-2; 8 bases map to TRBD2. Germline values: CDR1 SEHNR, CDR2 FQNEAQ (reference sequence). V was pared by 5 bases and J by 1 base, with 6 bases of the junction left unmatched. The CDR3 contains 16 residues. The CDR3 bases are TGTGCCAGCAGCCCCTCCGCGGGGGGGAACACCGGGGAGCTGTTTTTT. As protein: CASSPSAGGNTGELFF.

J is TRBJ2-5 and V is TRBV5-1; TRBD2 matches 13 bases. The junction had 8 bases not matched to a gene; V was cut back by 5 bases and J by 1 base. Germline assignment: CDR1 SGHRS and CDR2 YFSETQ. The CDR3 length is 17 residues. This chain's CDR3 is CASSSTSGRESQETQYF. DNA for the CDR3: TGCGCCAGCAGTTCAACTAGCGGGAGGGAAAGCCAAGAGACCCAGTACTTC. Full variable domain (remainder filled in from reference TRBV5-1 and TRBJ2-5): KAGVTQTPRYLIKTRGQQVTLSCSPISGHRSVSWYQQTPGQGLQFLFEYFSETQRNKGNFPGRFSGRQFSNSRSEMNVSTLELGDSALYLCASSSTSGRESQETQYFGPGTRLLVL.

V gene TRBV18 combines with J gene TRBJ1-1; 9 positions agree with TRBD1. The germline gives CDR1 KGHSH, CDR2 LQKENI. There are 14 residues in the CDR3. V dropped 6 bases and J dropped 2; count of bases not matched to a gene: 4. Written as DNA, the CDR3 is TGTGCCAGCTCGGGACAGGGATTAAACACTGAAGCTTTCTTT. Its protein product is CASSGQGLNTEAFF.

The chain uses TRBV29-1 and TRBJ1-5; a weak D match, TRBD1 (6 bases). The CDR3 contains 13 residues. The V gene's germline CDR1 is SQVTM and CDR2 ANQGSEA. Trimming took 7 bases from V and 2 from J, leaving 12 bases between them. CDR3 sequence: CSATSGGNQPQHF. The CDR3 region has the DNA TGCAGCGCTACCTCAGGGGGCAATCAGCCCCAGCATTTT.

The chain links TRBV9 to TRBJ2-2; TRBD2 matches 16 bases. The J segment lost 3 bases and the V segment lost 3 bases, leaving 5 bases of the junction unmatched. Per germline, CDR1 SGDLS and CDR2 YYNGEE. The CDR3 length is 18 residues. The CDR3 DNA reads TGTGCCAGCAGCGGGGGGACTAGCGGGAGGGGGGACACCGGGGAGCTGTTTTTT. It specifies CASSGGTSGRGDTGELFF.

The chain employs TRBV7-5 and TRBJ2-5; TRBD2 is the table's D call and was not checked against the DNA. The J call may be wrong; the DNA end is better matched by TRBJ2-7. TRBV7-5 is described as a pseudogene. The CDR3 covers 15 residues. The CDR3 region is CARSSLTSGNYEQYF. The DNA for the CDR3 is TGTGCCAGAAGCTCTTTGACTAGCGGGAATTACGAGCAGTACTTC.

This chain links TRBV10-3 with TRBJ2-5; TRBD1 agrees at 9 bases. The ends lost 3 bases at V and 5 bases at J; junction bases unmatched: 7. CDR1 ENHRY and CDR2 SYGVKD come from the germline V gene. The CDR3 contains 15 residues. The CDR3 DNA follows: TGTGCCATCAGTGATAAGGGACAGGGTCTGGAGACCCAGTACTTC. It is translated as CAISDKGQGLETQYF.

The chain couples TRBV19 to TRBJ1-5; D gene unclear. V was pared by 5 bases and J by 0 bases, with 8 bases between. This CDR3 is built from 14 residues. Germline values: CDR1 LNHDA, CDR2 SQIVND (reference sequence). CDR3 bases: TGTGCCAGTAGTGCTCAACATAGCAATCAGCCCCAGCATTTT. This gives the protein CASSAQHSNQPQHF.

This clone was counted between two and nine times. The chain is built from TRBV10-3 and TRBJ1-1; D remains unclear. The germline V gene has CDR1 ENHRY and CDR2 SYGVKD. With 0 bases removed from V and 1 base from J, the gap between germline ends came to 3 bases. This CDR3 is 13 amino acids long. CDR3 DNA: TGTGCCATCAGTGAGTCCGGGAACACTGAAGCTTTCTTT. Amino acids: CAISESGNTEAFF.

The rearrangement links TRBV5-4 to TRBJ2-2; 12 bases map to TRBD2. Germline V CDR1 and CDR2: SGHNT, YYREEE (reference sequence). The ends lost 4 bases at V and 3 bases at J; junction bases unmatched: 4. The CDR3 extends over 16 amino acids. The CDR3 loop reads CASSPRLAGDTGELFF. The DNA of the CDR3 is TGTGCCAGCAGCCCTAGACTAGCGGGAGACACCGGGGAGCTGTTTTTT. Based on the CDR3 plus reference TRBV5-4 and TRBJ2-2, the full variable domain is ETGVTQSPTHLIKTRGQQVTLRCSSQSGHNTVSWYQQALGQGPQFIFQYYREEENGRGNFPPRFSGLQFPNYSSELNVNALELDDSALYLCASSPRLAGDTGELFFGEGSRLTVL.

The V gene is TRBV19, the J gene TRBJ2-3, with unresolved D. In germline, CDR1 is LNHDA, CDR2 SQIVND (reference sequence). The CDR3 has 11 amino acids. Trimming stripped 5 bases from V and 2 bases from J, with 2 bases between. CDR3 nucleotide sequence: TGTGCCAGTAGTTACACAGATACGCAGTATTTT. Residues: CASSYTDTQYF. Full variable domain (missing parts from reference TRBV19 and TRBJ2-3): DGGITQSPKYLFRKEGQNVTLSCEQNLNHDAMYWYRQDPGQGLRLIYYSQIVNDFQKGDIAEGYSVSREKKESFPLTVTSAQKNPTAFYLCASSYTDTQYFGPGTRLTVL.

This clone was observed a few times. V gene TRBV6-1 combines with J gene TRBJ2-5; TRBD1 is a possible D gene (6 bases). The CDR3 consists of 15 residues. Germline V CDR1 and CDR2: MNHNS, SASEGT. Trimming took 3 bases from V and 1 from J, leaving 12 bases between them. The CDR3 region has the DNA TGTGCCAGCAGTGAGAGTGTAGGGGGCCAAGAGACCCAGTACTTC. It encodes CASSESVGGQETQYF.

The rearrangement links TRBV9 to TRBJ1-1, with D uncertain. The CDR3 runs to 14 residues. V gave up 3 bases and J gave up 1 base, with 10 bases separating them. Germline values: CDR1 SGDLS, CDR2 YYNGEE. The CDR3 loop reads CASSDRFENTEAFF. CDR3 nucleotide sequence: TGTGCCAGCAGCGACCGGTTTGAGAACACTGAAGCTTTCTTT.

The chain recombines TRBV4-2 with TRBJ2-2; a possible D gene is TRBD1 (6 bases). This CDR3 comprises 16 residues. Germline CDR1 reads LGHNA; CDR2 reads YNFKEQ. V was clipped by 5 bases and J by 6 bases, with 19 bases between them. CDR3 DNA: TGTGCCAGCAGCGATCCAGGGGACGGGCGGGCCGGGGAGCTGTTTTTT. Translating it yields CASSDPGDGRAGELFF.